This T cell receptor (beta chain) was sequenced in a study of identical twins. This clonotype was detected many times. Its specificity is not known. J was trimmed by 8 bases and V by 7 bases; bases with no gene match: 11. Germline V CDR1 and CDR2: SNHLY, FYNNEI. The CDR3 runs to 15 residues. Study-level results: Beta out-of-frame sequences showed weaker excess sharing between twins. Beta clonotypes that were abundant in cord blood contained fewer insertions, a pattern absent from memory repertoires. Findings came from cross-sectional statistics, without long-term follow-up of donors.

TCRdb called the 5' RACE reads again in MiXCR, with one record for every CDR3 protein. The sample includes hundreds of thousands of distinct CDR3 sequences, around 6.1% of them seen just once. The sequence derives from a man between 18 and 35 years old in good health. The chain carries TRBV2 and TRBJ2-1, with TRBD2 matching 10 bases. Sequenced input: naive T cells sorted from blood. The CDR3 reads CASKTSGRARDEQFF. In DNA form, the CDR3 reads TGTGCCAGCAAAACCAGCGGGAGGGCTAGGGATGAGCAGTTCTTC.